A selection of T cell receptor beta chains follows, all from one sample in a study of blood T cell repertoires in COVID-19. Assay used: immunoSEQ multiplex PCR; TCRdb lists only in-frame clones, some missing. The sample shows roughly 200,000 clones, about four fifths of them seen only once. The sample comprised peripheral blood. Source of these receptors: a woman aged 55-69 years with COVID-19, enrolled during active disease. CDR3s include the opening cysteine and the closing phenylalanine or tryptophan. The D gene is left open where the match is weak. Clone sizes are given selectively: once, few, many, or a class where the clone is expanded.

v_gene: TRBV5-1; j_gene: TRBJ1-1; d_gene: NA; abundance: NA; len: 16; CDR3aa: CASSLVGGRANTEAFF; CDR3nt: TGCGCCAGCAGCTTGGTTGGAGGGCGGGCGAACACTGAAGCTTTCTTT
v_gene: TRBV6-5; j_gene: TRBJ2-2; d_gene: NA; abundance: few; len: 15; CDR3aa: CASVRSRANTGELFF; CDR3nt: TGTGCCAGCGTCCGAAGCAGGGCCAACACCGGGGAGCTGTTTTTT
v_gene: TRBV6-5; j_gene: TRBJ1-5; d_gene: NA; abundance: NA; len: 14; CDR3aa: CASSSGGYSQPQHF; CDR3nt: TGTGCCAGCAGCAGTGGTGGGTACAGTCAGCCCCAGCATTTT
v_gene: TRBV6-5; j_gene: TRBJ1-1; d_gene: TRBD1; abundance: NA; len: 15; CDR3aa: CASSSIPGQNAEAFF; CDR3nt: TGTGCCAGCAGTTCTATCCCGGGACAGAACGCTGAAGCTTTCTTT
v_gene: TRBV5-1; j_gene: TRBJ2-3; d_gene: NA; abundance: NA; len: 16; CDR3aa: CASSLGFADRTDTQYF; CDR3nt: TGCGCCAGCAGCTTGGGTTTTGCGGATCGCACAGATACGCAGTATTTT
v_gene: TRBV28; j_gene: TRBJ2-1; d_gene: TRBD2; abundance: few; len: 15; CDR3aa: CASSSLAGVRNEQFF; CDR3nt: TGTGCCAGCAGTTCCCTAGCGGGAGTGCGGAATGAGCAGTTCTTC
v_gene: TRBV9; j_gene: TRBJ2-1; d_gene: NA; abundance: NA; len: 16; CDR3aa: CASSTHLATGYNEQFF; CDR3nt: TGTGCCAGCAGCACCCATCTAGCGACCGGTTACAATGAGCAGTTCTTC
v_gene: TRBV12-5; j_gene: TRBJ1-2; d_gene: NA; abundance: few; len: 15; CDR3aa: CASGPTDKLEGVYTF; CDR3nt: TGTGCTAGTGGACCAACGGACAAGCTCGAAGGAGTCTACACCTTC
v_gene: TRBV6-5; j_gene: TRBJ1-6; d_gene: NA; abundance: NA; len: 15; CDR3aa: CASSTPGLGNSPLHF; CDR3nt: TGTGCCAGCAGTACCCCTGGGCTCGGAAATTCACCCCTCCACTTT
v_gene: TRBV7-3; j_gene: TRBJ2-5; d_gene: NA; abundance: NA; len: 14; CDR3aa: CASSRTGLRETQYF; CDR3nt: TGTGCCAGCAGCCGAACAGGGTTGCGAGAGACCCAGTACTTC
v_gene: TRBV5-4; j_gene: TRBJ2-1; d_gene: NA; abundance: NA; len: 13; CDR3aa: CASNLQDYNEQFF; CDR3nt: TGTGCCAGCAACCTTCAGGACTACAATGAGCAGTTCTTC
v_gene: TRBV29-1; j_gene: TRBJ2-6; d_gene: TRBD1; abundance: NA; len: 19; CDR3aa: CSVAAKGTGGSSGANVLTF; CDR3nt: TGCAGCGTTGCTGCTAAGGGGACAGGGGGCAGCTCTGGGGCCAACGTCCTGACTTTC
v_gene: TRBV7-2; j_gene: TRBJ1-3; d_gene: NA; abundance: NA; len: 15; CDR3aa: CASSLAAGSGNTIYF; CDR3nt: TGTGCCAGCAGCTTAGCCGCAGGGTCTGGAAACACCATATATTTT
v_gene: TRBV3-1/TRBV3-2; j_gene: TRBJ2-3; d_gene: NA; abundance: NA; len: 17; CDR3aa: CASSQTGTLVGTDTQYF; CDR3nt: TGTGCCAGCAGCCAAACTGGGACATTGGTAGGCACAGATACGCAGTATTTT
v_gene: TRBV7-8; j_gene: TRBJ1-6; d_gene: NA; abundance: NA; len: 15; CDR3aa: CASSLGLGGGLPLHF; CDR3nt: TGTGCCAGCAGCTTAGGTTTAGGTGGAGGTCTCCCCCTCCACTTT
v_gene: TRBV2; j_gene: TRBJ1-5; d_gene: NA; abundance: NA; len: 16; CDR3aa: CASSDRSGVSNQPQHF; CDR3nt: TGTGCCAGCAGTGATAGATCAGGGGTTAGCAATCAGCCCCAGCATTTT
v_gene: TRBV11-2; j_gene: TRBJ1-4; d_gene: TRBD1; abundance: NA; len: 15; CDR3aa: CASSLAGTGYEKLFF; CDR3nt: TGTGCCAGCAGCTTAGCGGGGACAGGGTATGAAAAACTGTTTTTT
v_gene: TRBV5-1; j_gene: TRBJ1-2; d_gene: NA; abundance: NA; len: 14; CDR3aa: CASSLAGANYGYTF; CDR3nt: TGCGCCAGCAGCTTGGCAGGGGCCAACTATGGCTACACCTTC
v_gene: TRBV5-4; j_gene: TRBJ2-1; d_gene: TRBD2; abundance: NA; len: 18; CDR3aa: CASSLGLAGRGSYNEQFF; CDR3nt: TGTGCCAGCAGCCTGGGACTAGCGGGGAGGGGCTCCTACAATGAGCAGTTCTTC
v_gene: TRBV7-7; j_gene: TRBJ2-7; d_gene: TRBD1; abundance: few; len: 15; CDR3aa: CASSFGQGAIGEQYF; CDR3nt: TGTGCTAGCAGCTTCGGTCAGGGGGCTATAGGCGAGCAGTACTTC
v_gene: TRBV15; j_gene: TRBJ2-3; d_gene: NA; abundance: NA; len: 14; CDR3aa: CATSRSIRGDTQYF; CDR3nt: TGTGCCACCAGCAGAAGTATTAGGGGTGATACGCAGTATTTT
v_gene: TRBV2; j_gene: TRBJ1-3; d_gene: NA; abundance: NA; len: 12; CDR3aa: CASSIGRNTIYF; CDR3nt: TGTGCCAGCAGCATTGGCCGAAACACCATATATTTT
v_gene: TRBV11-2; j_gene: TRBJ1-1; d_gene: NA; abundance: NA; len: 14; CDR3aa: CASSYRETNTEAFF; CDR3nt: TGTGCCAGCAGCTACAGGGAAACGAACACTGAAGCTTTCTTT
v_gene: TRBV29-1; j_gene: TRBJ2-1; d_gene: TRBD1; abundance: NA; len: 16; CDR3aa: CSVAPRQGAVYNEQFF; CDR3nt: TGCAGCGTTGCCCCCCGACAGGGGGCTGTGTACAATGAGCAGTTCTTC
v_gene: TRBV6-5; j_gene: TRBJ2-3; d_gene: NA; abundance: NA; len: 15; CDR3aa: CASRRQSAGTDTQYF; CDR3nt: TGTGCCAGCAGAAGACAGTCGGCGGGCACAGATACGCAGTATTTT